This T cell receptor beta chain was captured in a study of beta chain features in type 1 diabetes. Whole-study results and caveats: TCRB CDR3s were moderately but significantly shorter in Type 1 diabetes patients in all four CD4+ subsets. Junctions at VDJ sites from type 1 diabetes patients had fewer insertions and more deletions. It was not settled here whether HLA type affects TCRB rearrangement.

TCRB transcripts that were expressed got sequenced, as all of the isolated RNA had been reverse transcribed. This table comes from immunoSEQ multiplex PCR, and its TCRdb copy is limited to in-frame clones, with some not included. The data hold over 650,000 clones, with over 13% observed a single time. On this clone: Its antigen is not known.

CDR1 and CDR2 (germline): GTSNPN, SVGIG (reference sequence). The CDR3 covers 14 residues. Trimming cost V 3 bases and J 2 bases, with 11 bases left between them. The sample taken for sequencing was naive CD4+ T cells from blood. The chain has TRBV30 and TRBJ1-5; TRBD1 might be the D (5 bases). The receptor was isolated from a man aged 18 to 35 with type 1 diabetes. CDR3 bases: TGTGCCTGGAGCGGGGGAAATCGCAATCAGCCCCAGCATTTT. Translated: CAWSGGNRNQPQHF.